Listed here are 21 T cell receptor beta chains from one sample, sequenced in a study of Graves' ophthalmopathy and Graves' hyperthyroidism. As the template, RNA transcripts were used to amplify TCR beta CDR3 regions. Second-round multiplex PCR came after a first-round RT-PCR that employed HTBI primers. A single record per CDR3 protein comes from TCRdb applying MiXCR to the multiplex PCR reads. Here the sample spans around 1.1 million distinct CDR3 sequences, roughly two fifths being singletons. Sequenced input: peripheral blood or thyroid tissue (not recorded which). These receptors were collected from an adult man with Graves' hyperthyroidism.

This clonotype was counted many times. The chain recombines TRBV12-3 or TRBV12-4 with TRBJ1-2; D uncertain. This CDR3 is built from 13 residues. The V end lost 5 bases, the J end lost 0 bases, and 7 bases lay between the germline ends. The CDR3 loop is CASSQNANYGYTF. The CDR3 DNA sequence: TGTGCCAGCAGTCAAAACGCTAACTATGGCTACACCTTC.

This clonotype was seen once. V and J are TRBV7-2 and TRBJ2-5, with TRBD2 matching 7 bases. There are 14 residues in the CDR3. Germline CDR1 is SGHTA and CDR2 is FQGNSA. J lost 2 bases, V lost 7 bases, and 7 bases had no gene match. The CDR3 region has the DNA TGTGCCAGCAATTTAGCGGGTCGTCAAGAGACCCAGTACTTC. It specifies CASNLAGRQETQYF.

This clonotype has more than one count but fewer than ten. The V gene is TRBV18, the J gene TRBJ1-1; a weak D match, TRBD1 (5 bases). V was pared by 2 bases and J by 0 bases, with 7 bases between. The CDR3 contains 14 residues. Germline V lookup: CDR1 KGHSH, CDR2 LQKENI. CDR3 residues: CASSPDSMNTEAFF. CDR3 nucleotides: TGTGCCAGCTCACCAGACAGCATGAACACTGAAGCTTTCTTT.

V usage is TRBV27 and J usage is TRBJ1-2; 11 positions match TRBD1. Trimming took 5 bases from V and 13 from J; bases not matched to a gene: 9. The CDR3 runs 13 residues. Per the germline V gene, CDR1 is MNHEY and CDR2 is SMNVEV (reference sequence). Here the CDR3 reads CASSVTGTGGLTF. CDR3 nucleotide sequence: TGTGCCAGCAGTGTGACCGGGACAGGGGGTCTCACCTTC.

This clonotype was seen many times. This CDR3 reads CAISELGGAGANTGELFF. For the CDR3, the DNA is TGTGCCATCAGTGAGTTAGGTGGAGCGGGAGCGAACACCGGGGAGCTGTTTTTT. V is TRBV10-3 and J is TRBJ2-2; 8 nucleotides align to TRBD2. From germline, CDR1 is ENHRY and CDR2 SYGVKD. V gave up 1 base and J gave up 0 bases; unmatched junction bases: 7. CDR3 length: 18 amino acids.

This clonotype was seen ten or more times. This rearrangement joins TRBV19 to TRBJ1-1; D ambiguous. V lost 5 bases, J lost 11 bases, and 18 bases lay in between. The CDR3 is made up of 13 amino acids. CDR1 is LNHDA, CDR2 SQIVND, per germline (reference sequence). In nucleotides, the CDR3 is TGTGCCAGTAGTCCAGAGGAACCACTGCGCGCTTTCTTT. Translation: CASSPEEPLRAFF.

This clonotype showed up many times. The J gene is TRBJ2-7, the V gene TRBV10-3, with D hard to call. The CDR3 runs to 14 residues. Trimming cost V 4 bases and J 1 base, with 11 bases left between them. Germline loops: CDR1 ENHRY, CDR2 SYGVKD. This chain's CDR3 is CAISGRVGSYEQYF. The CDR3 DNA sequence: TGTGCCATCAGTGGCCGGGTCGGGTCCTACGAGCAGTACTTC.

At least ten counts were recorded for this clonotype. This sequence joins TRBV7-3 and TRBJ1-1; 7 positions match TRBD1. CDR1 and CDR2 (germline): SGHTA, FQGTGA. V lost 6 bases to trimming and J lost 0 bases; unmatched junction nucleotides: 10. This CDR3 is 16 amino acids long. CDR3 coding DNA: TGTGCCAGCAGTCGAGATGGGGACAGCTTGAACACTGAAGCTTTCTTT. As protein: CASSRDGDSLNTEAFF.

The rearrangement links TRBV9 to TRBJ2-2; 9 nucleotides agree with TRBD2. The CDR3 covers 15 residues. Germline lookup yields CDR1 SGDLS and CDR2 YYNGEE. Trimming removed 0 bases from V and 6 bases from J; junction bases left unmatched: 3. The chain's CDR3 is CASSVGSGGPGELFF. The CDR3 DNA sequence: TGTGCCAGCAGCGTAGGTAGCGGGGGCCCCGGGGAGCTGTTTTTT.

There are a few counts of this clonotype. V usage is TRBV12-3 or TRBV12-4 and J usage is TRBJ2-2, with TRBD2 as a possible D gene (5 bases). V shed 6 bases and J shed 5 bases, with 19 bases lying between them. This CDR3 has 16 amino acids. In DNA form, the CDR3 reads TGTGCCAGCAGCTCCACCGGGATAGGAAGGACCGGGGAGCTGTTTTTT. It translates to CASSSTGIGRTGELFF.

The chain couples TRBV5-6 to TRBJ1-1; D is uncertain. V was pared by 0 bases and J by 11 bases, with 14 bases between. CDR1 is SGHDT, CDR2 YYEEEE, per germline. This CDR3 is 13 amino acids long. CDR3 sequence reads: CASSLGGRVEAFF. DNA of the CDR3: TGTGCCAGCAGCTTGGGAGGTCGTGTTGAGGCTTTCTTT.

The rearrangement uses TRBV6-5 and TRBJ2-5, with TRBD2 matching 7 bases. The CDR3 sequence is 17 residues long. Germline lookup yields CDR1 MNHEY and CDR2 SVGAGI. With V trimmed by 0 bases and J by 4 bases, 11 bases remained unmatched. CDR3 loop: CASSYSWGGTGGETQYF. The CDR3 DNA follows: TGTGCCAGCAGTTACTCCTGGGGAGGGACCGGGGGAGAGACCCAGTACTTC.

V gene TRBV25-1 combines with J gene TRBJ2-1; maybe TRBD2 (5 bases). Deletions cut 3 bases from V and 9 bases from J, with 21 bases between. This CDR3 region has 16 residues. Germline V CDR1 and CDR2: MGHDK, SYGVNS. For the CDR3, the DNA is TGTGCCAGCAGTGATTCCGGGAATCACTGGTATGGTGAGCAGTTCTTC. Protein product: CASSDSGNHWYGEQFF. Full variable domain (missing parts from reference TRBV25-1 and TRBJ2-1): EADIYQTPRYLVIGTGKKITLECSQTMGHDKMYWYQQDPGMELHLIHYSYGVNSTEKGDLSSESTVSRIRTEHFPLTLESARPSHTSQYLCASSDSGNHWYGEQFFGPGTRLTVL.

This clonotype occurred once. Being one base from a much bigger clone, this may be a read error. This rearrangement joins TRBV19 to TRBJ2-1, with 7 bases aligning to TRBD2. The CDR3 is made up of 17 amino acids. Germline V lookup: CDR1 LNHDA, CDR2 SQIVND (reference sequence). CDR3 sequence (DNA): TGTGCCATTAGTATAGACGGGTTCGGCGGGAGATCGGATGAGCAGTTCTTC. This gives the protein CAISIDGFGGRSDEQFF.

The chain joins TRBV4-1 to TRBJ1-5; TRBD1 might be the D (6 bases). The V and J ends lost 4 bases and 3 bases respectively, with 16 bases between them. The germline gives CDR1 MGHRA, CDR2 YSYEKL. The CDR3 runs 16 residues. This CDR3 is CASSLEAGQFNQPQHF. The CDR3 coding sequence is TGCGCCAGCAGCCTTGAAGCTGGACAGTTCAATCAGCCCCAGCATTTT.

This clonotype appeared many times. The J gene is TRBJ2-7, the V gene TRBV7-9; a weak D match, TRBD1 (5 bases). There are 13 residues in the CDR3. The V and J ends lost 5 bases and 2 bases respectively, with 10 bases between them. From germline, CDR1 is SEHNR and CDR2 FQNEAQ (reference sequence). Written as DNA, the CDR3 is TGTGCCAGCAGCCCGAAGGGGCCCTACGAGCAGTACTTC. Protein sequence: CASSPKGPYEQYF.

In regard to this clonotype: A much larger clone lies a single base off, so this may be a read error. This chain uses TRBV20-1 with TRBJ1-6; no clear D gene. CDR3 size: 14 residues. Per germline, CDR1 DFQATT and CDR2 SNEGSKA (reference sequence). V was cut by 1 base and J by 5 bases, with 9 bases left in between. The CDR3, as DNA: TGCAGTGCTAGAGGTGCTGTCAATAATTCACCCCTCCACTTT. Translating it yields CSARGAVNNSPLHF.

This clonotype was seen at least ten times. The chain has TRBV20-1 and TRBJ2-5; 11 nucleotides match TRBD2. The CDR3 has 15 residues. With V trimmed by 5 bases and J by 5 bases, 10 bases remained unmatched. Germline CDR1 and CDR2: DFQATT and SNEGSKA (reference sequence). This CDR3 reads CSAPTSGTWGETQYF. The CDR3, as DNA: TGCAGTGCTCCGACTAGCGGGACCTGGGGGGAGACCCAGTACTTC.

V is TRBV20-1 and J is TRBJ1-5; 8 bases line up with TRBD1. The CDR3 extends over 15 amino acids. The germline V gene encodes CDR1 DFQATT and CDR2 SNEGSKA (reference sequence). Trimming removed 0 bases from V and 4 bases from J; junction bases left unmatched: 5. CDR3 residues: CSARDLGQDNQPQHF. CDR3 DNA: TGCAGTGCTAGAGATCTGGGACAGGATAATCAGCCCCAGCATTTT.

The table lists this clonotype with many counts. This chain connects TRBV7-2 to TRBJ2-7; 7 bases are shared with TRBD1. The trim removed 3 bases at V and 0 bases at J, leaving 5 bases unmatched. From germline, CDR1 is SGHTA and CDR2 FQGNSA. This CDR3 is built from 15 residues. The CDR3 loop is CASSLSGQLSYEQYF. The CDR3 bases are TGTGCCAGCAGCTTGTCGGGACAGCTCTCCTACGAGCAGTACTTC.

This clonotype was counted many times. This CDR3 reads CASSADSVSNQPQHF. DNA of the CDR3: TGTGCCAGCAGCGCAGATTCAGTTAGCAATCAGCCCCAGCATTTT. This chain uses TRBV7-2 with TRBJ1-5; D is undetermined. V was cut by 5 bases and J by 0 bases, with 11 bases left in between. CDR1 and CDR2 from the germline V gene are SGHTA and FQGNSA. The CDR3 totals 15 residues.